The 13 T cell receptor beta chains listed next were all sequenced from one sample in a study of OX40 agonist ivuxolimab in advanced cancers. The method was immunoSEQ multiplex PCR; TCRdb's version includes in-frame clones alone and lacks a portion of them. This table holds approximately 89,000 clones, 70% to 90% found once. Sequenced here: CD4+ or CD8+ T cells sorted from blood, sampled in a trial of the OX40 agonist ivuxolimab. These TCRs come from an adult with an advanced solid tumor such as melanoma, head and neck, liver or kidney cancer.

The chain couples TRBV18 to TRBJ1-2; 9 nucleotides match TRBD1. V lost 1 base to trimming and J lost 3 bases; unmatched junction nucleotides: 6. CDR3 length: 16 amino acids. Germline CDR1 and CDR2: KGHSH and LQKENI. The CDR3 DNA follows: TGTGCCAGCTCACCACTACAGGGGGCGCGCGACTATGGCTACACCTTC. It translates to CASSPLQGARDYGYTF.

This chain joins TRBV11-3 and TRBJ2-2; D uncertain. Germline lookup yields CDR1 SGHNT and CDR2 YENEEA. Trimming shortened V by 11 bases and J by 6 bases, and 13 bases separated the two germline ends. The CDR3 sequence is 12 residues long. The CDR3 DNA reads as TGTGCCTCCAAATCTGAGTCCGGGGAGCTGTTTTTT. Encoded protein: CASKSESGELFF.

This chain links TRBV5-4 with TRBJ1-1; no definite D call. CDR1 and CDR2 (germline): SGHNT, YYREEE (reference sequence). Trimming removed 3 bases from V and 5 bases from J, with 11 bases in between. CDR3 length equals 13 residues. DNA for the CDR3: TGTGCCAGCAGCTCCCCGGGGAGTACTGAAGCTTTCTTT. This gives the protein CASSSPGSTEAFF. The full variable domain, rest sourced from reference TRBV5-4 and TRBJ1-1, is ETGVTQSPTHLIKTRGQQVTLRCSSQSGHNTVSWYQQALGQGPQFIFQYYREEENGRGNFPPRFSGLQFPNYSSELNVNALELDDSALYLCASSSPGSTEAFFGQGTRLTVV.

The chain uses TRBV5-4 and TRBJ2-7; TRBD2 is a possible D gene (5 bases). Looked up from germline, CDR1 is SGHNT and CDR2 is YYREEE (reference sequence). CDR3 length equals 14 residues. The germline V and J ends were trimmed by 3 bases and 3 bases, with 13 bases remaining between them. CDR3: CASSSPGRDYEQYF. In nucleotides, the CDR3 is TGTGCCAGCAGCTCCCCGGGAAGGGACTACGAGCAGTACTTC.

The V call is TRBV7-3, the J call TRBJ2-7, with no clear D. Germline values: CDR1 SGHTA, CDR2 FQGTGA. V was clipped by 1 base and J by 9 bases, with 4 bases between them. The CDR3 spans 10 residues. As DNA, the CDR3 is TGTGCCAGCAGCTTAAAGGTGCAGTACTTC. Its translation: CASSLKVQYF.

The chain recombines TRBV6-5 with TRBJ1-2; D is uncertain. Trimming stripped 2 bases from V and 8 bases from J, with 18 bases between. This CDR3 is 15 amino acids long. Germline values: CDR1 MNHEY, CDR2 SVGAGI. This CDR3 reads CASSYADAGSVGYTF. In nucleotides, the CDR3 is TGTGCCAGCAGTTACGCCGATGCGGGCTCGGTCGGCTACACCTTC.

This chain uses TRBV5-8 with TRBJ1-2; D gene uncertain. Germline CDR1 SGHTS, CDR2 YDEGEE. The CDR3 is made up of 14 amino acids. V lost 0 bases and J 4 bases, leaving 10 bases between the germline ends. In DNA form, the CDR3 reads TGTGCCAGCAGCTTGGCGGCAGGCCCCTATGGCTACACCTTC. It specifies CASSLAAGPYGYTF. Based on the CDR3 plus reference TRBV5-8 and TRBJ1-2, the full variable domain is EAGVTQSPTHLIKTRGQQATLRCSPISGHTSVYWYQQALGLGLQFLLWYDEGEERNRGNFPPRFSGRQFPNYSSELNVNALELEDSALYLCASSLAAGPYGYTFGSGTRLTVV.

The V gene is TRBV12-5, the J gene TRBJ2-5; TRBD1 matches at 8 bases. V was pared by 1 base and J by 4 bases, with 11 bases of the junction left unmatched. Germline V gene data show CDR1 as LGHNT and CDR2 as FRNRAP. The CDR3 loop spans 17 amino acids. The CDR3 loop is CASGLAGQGLGRETQYF. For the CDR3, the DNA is TGTGCTAGTGGTTTGGCTGGACAGGGTCTAGGGCGAGAGACCCAGTACTTC.

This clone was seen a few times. CDR3 nucleotide sequence: TGTGCCAGCAGCCAAGGGGCAGGGGATCTTCAGCCCCAGCATTTT. It translates to CASSQGAGDLQPQHF. The chain carries TRBV4-2 and TRBJ1-5, with TRBD1 as a possible D gene (6 bases). Germline assignment: CDR1 LGHNA and CDR2 YNFKEQ. The CDR3 is made up of 15 amino acids. V lost 1 base and J 6 bases, leaving 13 bases between the germline ends.

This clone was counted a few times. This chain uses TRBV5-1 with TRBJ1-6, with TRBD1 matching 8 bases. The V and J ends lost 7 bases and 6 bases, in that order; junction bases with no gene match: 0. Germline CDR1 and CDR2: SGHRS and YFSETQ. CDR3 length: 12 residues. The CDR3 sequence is CASGTGNSPLHF. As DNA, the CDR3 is TGCGCCAGCGGGACAGGTAATTCACCCCTCCACTTT.

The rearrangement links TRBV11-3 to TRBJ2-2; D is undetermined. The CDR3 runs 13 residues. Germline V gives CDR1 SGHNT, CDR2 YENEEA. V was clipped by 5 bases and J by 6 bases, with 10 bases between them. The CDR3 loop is CASSLIGSGELFF. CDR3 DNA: TGTGCCAGCAGCCTAATTGGTTCCGGGGAGCTGTTTTTT.

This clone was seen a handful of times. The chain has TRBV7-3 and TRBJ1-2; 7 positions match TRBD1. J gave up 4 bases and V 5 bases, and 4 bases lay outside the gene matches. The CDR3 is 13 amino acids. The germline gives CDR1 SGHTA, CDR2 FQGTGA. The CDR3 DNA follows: TGTGCCAGCAGCCCAGGGGGTGGCTATGGCTACACCTTC. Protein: CASSPGGGYGYTF.

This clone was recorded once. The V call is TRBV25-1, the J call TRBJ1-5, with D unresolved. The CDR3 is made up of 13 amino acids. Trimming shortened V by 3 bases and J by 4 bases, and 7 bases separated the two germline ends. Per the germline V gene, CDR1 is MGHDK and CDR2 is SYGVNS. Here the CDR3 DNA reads TGTGCCAGCAGTGAGGGTTGGAATCAGCCCCAGCATTTT. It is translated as CASSEGWNQPQHF. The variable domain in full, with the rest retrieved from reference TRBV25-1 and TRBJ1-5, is EADIYQTPRYLVIGTGKKITLECSQTMGHDKMYWYQQDPGMELHLIHYSYGVNSTEKGDLSSESTVSRIRTEHFPLTLESARPSHTSQYLCASSEGWNQPQHFGDGTRLSIL.